One and the same sample provided the 15 T cell receptor beta chains below, sequenced in a study of T-cell memory formation after mild COVID-19. From the 5' RACE reads, TCRdb called clonotypes with MiXCR, one entry per CDR3 protein. Of some 160,000 distinct CDR3 sequences listed, 30% to 35% were seen once; the top ten hold about 11%. Sequences were obtained from PBMCs or a T cell subset sorted from them (not recorded which). Every receptor here comes from an adult woman who had mild COVID-19 (a few samples of this study predate the infection). Cell type and time point are not known.

This rearrangement joins TRBV29-1 to TRBJ1-2; tentatively, D is TRBD1 (6 bases). The CDR3 has 12 amino acids. V dropped 3 bases and J dropped 6 bases, with 11 bases sitting between them. Germline V gene data show CDR1 as SQVTM and CDR2 as ANQGSEA. In DNA, the CDR3 is TGCAGCGTTGAGACGGGGGCGAATGGCTACACCTTC. Its translation is CSVETGANGYTF.

The rearrangement uses TRBV11-1 and TRBJ2-2; 8 positions agree with TRBD2. The germline CDR1 and CDR2 sequences are SGHAT and FQDESV (reference sequence). V gave up 4 bases and J gave up 7 bases; unmatched junction bases: 8. This CDR3 has 15 residues. The CDR3 protein is CASSSFGGGVGELFF. CDR3 nucleotide sequence: TGTGCCAGCAGCTCCTTCGGGGGGGGAGTCGGGGAGCTGTTTTTT.

The CDR3 DNA reads as TGTGCCAGCACCCCGGGGCGGCGGGGCACTGAAGCTTTCTTT. Its translation is CASTPGRRGTEAFF. This chain uses TRBV7-9 with TRBJ1-1, with D perhaps matching TRBD1 (5 bases). The V and J ends lost 7 bases and 4 bases respectively, with 16 bases between them. The CDR3 consists of 14 residues. Germline CDR1 is SEHNR and CDR2 is FQNEAQ (reference sequence).

This sequence joins TRBV24-1 and TRBJ2-7; D uncertain. The CDR3 runs to 11 residues. Trimming stripped 6 bases from V and 5 bases from J, with 7 bases between. Germline V gives CDR1 KGHDR, CDR2 SFDVKD. In DNA, the CDR3 is TGTGCCACCAGTTACCTGGACGAGCAGTACTTC. Its translation is CATSYLDEQYF.

The chain couples TRBV11-3 to TRBJ2-7; a weak D match, TRBD2 (5 bases). The CDR3 is 12 amino acids. Trimming took off 4 bases at V and 6 bases at J, with 10 bases between the two ends. CDR1 is SGHNT and CDR2 is YENEEA in the germline V gene. CDR3: CASSSEGGEQYF. For the CDR3, the DNA is TGTGCCAGCAGCTCAGAGGGTGGCGAGCAGTACTTC.

The sample holds a few counts of this clonotype. CDR3 nucleotide sequence: TGTGCCAGCCACCGTAAGGGGGCGATGGACTACGAGCAGTACTTC. It translates to CASHRKGAMDYEQYF. J is TRBJ2-7 and V is TRBV27; the match to TRBD1 covers 7 bases. The CDR3 is made up of 15 amino acids. Germline values: CDR1 MNHEY, CDR2 SMNVEV (reference sequence). Trimming took 8 bases from V and 3 from J; bases not matched to a gene: 13.

The chain uses TRBV24-1 and TRBJ1-4, with 9 nucleotides matching TRBD1. After removal of 4 bases from V and 7 bases from J, the junction contained 6 bases not matched to a gene. The germline CDR1 and CDR2 sequences are KGHDR and SFDVKD. The CDR3 consists of 15 residues. The CDR3 sequence: CATSEGTGRGEKLFF. CDR3 nucleotide sequence: TGTGCCACCAGTGAAGGGACAGGGCGCGGTGAAAAACTGTTTTTT.

The rearrangement links TRBV10-3 to TRBJ1-6; D not certain. The CDR3 runs to 17 residues. CDR1 is ENHRY, CDR2 SYGVKD, per germline. Trimming took 0 bases from V and 7 from J, leaving 16 bases between them. The CDR3, as DNA: TGTGCCATCAGTGAGTCGATTCGTGAAGGGCGGAATTCACCCCTCCACTTT. Translated: CAISESIREGRNSPLHF.

This clonotype was observed a few times. The chain recombines TRBV10-3 with TRBJ2-7; D is uncertain. Germline V gene sequence: CDR1 ENHRY, CDR2 SYGVKD. The CDR3 loop spans 12 amino acids. V gave up 8 bases and J gave up 0 bases, with 8 bases separating them. CDR3 amino acids: CAIGRDSYEQYF. CDR3 bases: TGTGCCATCGGGCGAGACTCCTACGAGCAGTACTTC.

The chain joins TRBV29-1 to TRBJ2-7, with 10 bases aligning to TRBD2. Germline trimming cut 4 bases from V and 8 bases from J; bases unmatched to any gene: 8. Germline V gene data show CDR1 as SQVTM and CDR2 as ANQGSEA. The CDR3 consists of 13 residues. The CDR3 bases are TGCAGCGTTGCACCTAGCGGGGGAGTCCAGCAGTACTTC. Translated: CSVAPSGGVQQYF.

This chain joins TRBV7-9 and TRBJ2-3, with D possibly being TRBD1 or TRBD2 (5 bases each). Germline V lookup: CDR1 SEHNR, CDR2 FQNEAQ (reference sequence). The CDR3 covers 19 residues. The germline V and J ends were trimmed by 5 bases and 1 base, with 25 bases remaining between them. The CDR3 DNA reads as TGTGCCAGCAGCCCTATACGGACCCTCAGTGGGGGACGCACAGATACGCAGTATTTT. It specifies CASSPIRTLSGGRTDTQYF.

This clonotype was seen only a few times. The chain is built from TRBV9 and TRBJ2-3, with a weak D call TRBD2 (5 bases). Germline assignment: CDR1 SGDLS and CDR2 YYNGEE. V lost 3 bases and J lost 2, with 13 bases in between. The CDR3 covers 15 residues. CDR3 nucleotide sequence: TGTGCCAGCAGCGCTGCCGGGATCTTCACAGATACGCAGTATTTT. Protein: CASSAAGIFTDTQYF.

This chain uses TRBV3-1 with TRBJ1-6; TRBD1 might be the D (5 bases). CDR1 and CDR2 from the germline V gene are LGHDT and YNNKEL (reference sequence). The CDR3 is made up of 16 amino acids. V lost 0 bases to trimming and J lost 4 bases, with 10 bases between them. The DNA for the CDR3 is TGTGCCAGCAGCCAAGAGGGGGGAAGGTATAATTCACCCCTCCACTTT. Translated, it gives CASSQEGGRYNSPLHF.

The genes are TRBV20-1 and TRBJ2-1, with 10 nucleotides matching TRBD2. The V segment lost 3 bases and the J segment 5 bases; nucleotides outside the gene matches: 10. The germline V gene has CDR1 DFQATT and CDR2 SNEGSKA (reference sequence). This CDR3 is built from 16 residues. CDR3 amino acids: CSASGLAGDRNNEQFF. The CDR3 nucleotides read TGCAGTGCTAGTGGGCTAGCGGGAGATCGGAACAATGAGCAGTTCTTC.

In this sample, this clonotype turned up a few times. The chain uses TRBV12-3 or TRBV12-4 and TRBJ1-5, with TRBD1 as a possible D gene (5 bases). The CDR3 covers 15 residues. V gave up 5 bases and J gave up 7 bases, with 18 bases separating them. The CDR3 sequence is CASSLGDLRGQPQHF. DNA for the CDR3: TGTGCCAGCAGTCTCGGAGACTTAAGGGGCCAGCCCCAGCATTTT.